This TCR beta chain derives from a study of cytomegalovirus exposure and HLA in healthy donors. This PCR relied on a set of 60 Vbeta primers and 13 Jbeta primers. Data came from immunoSEQ multiplex PCR; TCRdb stores just in-frame clones and leaves some out. Of about 140,000 clones in the sample, under 70% were seen once. This clone was seen a few times. Germline CDR1 is SGHDT and CDR2 is YYEEEE. The CDR3 is made up of 14 amino acids. After removal of 3 bases from V and 0 bases from J, the junction contained 2 bases not matched to a gene. This chain connects TRBV5-6 to TRBJ1-2; 7 bases are a match to TRBD1. The receptor was isolated from a woman aged 60-75 years in good health and CMV-seronegative. Sequences were obtained from PBMCs. CDR3 coding DNA: TGTGCCAGCAGCTCGGGACAGCCTAACTATGGCTACACCTTC. It encodes CASSSGQPNYGYTF.